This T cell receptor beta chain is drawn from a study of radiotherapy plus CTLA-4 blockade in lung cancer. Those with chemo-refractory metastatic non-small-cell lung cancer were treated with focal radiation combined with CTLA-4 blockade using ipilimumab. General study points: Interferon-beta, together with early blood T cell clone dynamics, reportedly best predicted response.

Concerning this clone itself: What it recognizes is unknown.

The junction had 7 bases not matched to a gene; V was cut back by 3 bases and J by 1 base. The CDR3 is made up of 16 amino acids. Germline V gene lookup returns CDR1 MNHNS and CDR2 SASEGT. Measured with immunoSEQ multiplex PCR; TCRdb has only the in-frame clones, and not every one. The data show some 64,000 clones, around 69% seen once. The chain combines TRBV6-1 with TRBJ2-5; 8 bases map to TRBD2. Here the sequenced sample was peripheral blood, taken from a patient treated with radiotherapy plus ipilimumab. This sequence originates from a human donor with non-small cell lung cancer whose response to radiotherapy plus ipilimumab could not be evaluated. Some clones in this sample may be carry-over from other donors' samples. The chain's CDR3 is CASSEGIAGLQETQYF. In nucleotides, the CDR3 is TGTGCCAGCAGTGAGGGGATAGCGGGGCTCCAAGAGACCCAGTACTTC.